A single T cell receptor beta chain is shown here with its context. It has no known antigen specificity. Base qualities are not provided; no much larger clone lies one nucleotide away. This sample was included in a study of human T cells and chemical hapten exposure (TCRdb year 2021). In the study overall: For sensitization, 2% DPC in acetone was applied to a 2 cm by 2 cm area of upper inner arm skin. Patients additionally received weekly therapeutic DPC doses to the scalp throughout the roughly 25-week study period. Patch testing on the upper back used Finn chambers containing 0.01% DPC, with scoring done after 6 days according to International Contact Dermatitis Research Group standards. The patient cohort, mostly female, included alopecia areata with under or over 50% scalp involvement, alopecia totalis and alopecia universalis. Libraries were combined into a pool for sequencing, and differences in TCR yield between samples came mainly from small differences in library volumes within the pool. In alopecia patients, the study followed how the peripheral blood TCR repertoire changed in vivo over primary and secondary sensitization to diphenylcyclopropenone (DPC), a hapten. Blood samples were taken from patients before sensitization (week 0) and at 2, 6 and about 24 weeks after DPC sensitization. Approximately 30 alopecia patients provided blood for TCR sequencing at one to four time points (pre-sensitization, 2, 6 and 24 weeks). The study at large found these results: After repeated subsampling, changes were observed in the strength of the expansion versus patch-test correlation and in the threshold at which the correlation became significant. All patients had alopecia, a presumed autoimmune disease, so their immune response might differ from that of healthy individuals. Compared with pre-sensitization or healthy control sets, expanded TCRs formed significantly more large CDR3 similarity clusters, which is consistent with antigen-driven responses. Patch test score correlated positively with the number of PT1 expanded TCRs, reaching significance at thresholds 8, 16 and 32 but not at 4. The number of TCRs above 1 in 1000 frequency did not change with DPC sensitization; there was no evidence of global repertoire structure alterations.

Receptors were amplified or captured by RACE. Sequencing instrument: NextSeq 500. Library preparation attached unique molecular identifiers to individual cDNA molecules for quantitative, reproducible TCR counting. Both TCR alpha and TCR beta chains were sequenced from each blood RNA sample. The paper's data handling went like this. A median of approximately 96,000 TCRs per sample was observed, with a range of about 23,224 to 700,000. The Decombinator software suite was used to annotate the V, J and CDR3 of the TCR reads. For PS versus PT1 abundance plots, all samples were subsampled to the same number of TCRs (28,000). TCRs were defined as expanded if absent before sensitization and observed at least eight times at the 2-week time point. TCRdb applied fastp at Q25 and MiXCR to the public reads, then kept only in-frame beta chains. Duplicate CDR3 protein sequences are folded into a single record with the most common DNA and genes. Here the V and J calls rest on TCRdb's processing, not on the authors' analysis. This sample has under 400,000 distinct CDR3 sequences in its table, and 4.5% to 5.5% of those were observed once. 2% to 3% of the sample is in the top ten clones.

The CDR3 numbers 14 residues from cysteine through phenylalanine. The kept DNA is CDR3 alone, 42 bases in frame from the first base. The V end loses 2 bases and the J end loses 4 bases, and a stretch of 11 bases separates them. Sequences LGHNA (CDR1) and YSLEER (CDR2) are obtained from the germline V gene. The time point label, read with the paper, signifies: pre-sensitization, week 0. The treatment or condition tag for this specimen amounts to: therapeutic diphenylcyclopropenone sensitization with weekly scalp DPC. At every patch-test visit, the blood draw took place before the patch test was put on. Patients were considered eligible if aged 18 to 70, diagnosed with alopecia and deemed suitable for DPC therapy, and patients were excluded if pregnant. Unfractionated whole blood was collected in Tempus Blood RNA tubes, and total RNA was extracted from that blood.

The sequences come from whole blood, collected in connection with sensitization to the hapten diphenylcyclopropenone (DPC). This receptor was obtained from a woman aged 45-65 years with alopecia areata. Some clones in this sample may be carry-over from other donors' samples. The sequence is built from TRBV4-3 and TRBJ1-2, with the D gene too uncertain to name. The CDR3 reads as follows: CASSQTEVSYGYTF. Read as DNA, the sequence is TGCGCCAGCAGCCAAACGGAGGTATCCTATGGCTACACCTTC.